The 10 T cell receptor beta chains below all came from one sample that was sequenced in a study of cytomegalovirus exposure and HLA in healthy donors. PCR employed 60 Vbeta and 13 Jbeta primers. Some clones are missing from TCRdb's copy, which holds only in-frame ones; the method was immunoSEQ multiplex PCR. Of over 150,000 clones in the sample, 78% were seen once. The sequencing sample was made of PBMCs. The receptors here all came from a woman aged 45-60 years in good health and CMV-seropositive.

This chain links TRBV30 with TRBJ1-6, with TRBD1 matching over 8 bases. The CDR3 runs to 14 residues. V shed 4 bases and J 7 bases; nucleotides not matched to a gene: 6. CDR1 and CDR2 from the germline V gene are GTSNPN and SVGIG (reference sequence). The CDR3 DNA is TGTGCCTGGACCGTTGACAGGGGAAATTCACCCCTCCACTTT. Translation gives CAWTVDRGNSPLHF.

V usage is TRBV9 and J usage is TRBJ1-4; possible D gene TRBD1, 5 bases. The V gene's germline CDR1 is SGDLS and CDR2 YYNGEE. The germline V and J ends were trimmed by 3 bases and 7 bases, with 19 bases remaining between them. The CDR3 totals 16 residues. CDR3 nucleotides: TGTGCCAGCAGCGCCCAATCCGGGGGATCAGGTGAAAAACTGTTTTTT. Translated: CASSAQSGGSGEKLFF.

The chain links TRBV18 to TRBJ2-7; 7 nucleotides agree with TRBD2. This CDR3 spans 15 amino acids. Germline-derived CDR1 and CDR2 are KGHSH and LQKENI. The J segment lost 0 bases and the V segment lost 4 bases, leaving 6 bases of the junction unmatched. CDR3 sequence reads: CASSRLAGSSYEQYF. The CDR3 coding sequence is TGTGCCAGCTCACGCTTAGCGGGTAGCTCCTACGAGCAGTACTTC.

This chain connects TRBV25-1 to TRBJ2-1; D gene unclear. The germline V and J ends were trimmed by 11 bases and 0 bases, with 14 bases remaining between them. CDR3 length equals 14 residues. Per germline, CDR1 MGHDK and CDR2 SYGVNS. The CDR3 nucleotides read TGTGCCGCCAAAAGCGCCGACTCCTACAATGAGCAGTTCTTC. Translated: CAAKSADSYNEQFF.

A few counts support this clone. The chain carries TRBV28 and TRBJ1-2, with D perhaps TRBD1 (6 bases). This CDR3 comprises 13 residues. Germline V gene sequence: CDR1 MDHEN, CDR2 SYDVKM. Trimming removed 7 bases from V and 4 bases from J, with 13 bases in between. The CDR3 DNA is TGTGCCAGCACGGGGGGGGGCCTCTATGGCTACACCTTC. Its protein product is CASTGGGLYGYTF.

The CDR3 is CASSLVRQGEGTDTQYF. In DNA, the CDR3 is TGCGCCAGCAGCTTGGTGCGGCAGGGGGAAGGAACAGATACGCAGTATTTT. The rearrangement links TRBV5-1 to TRBJ2-3; 7 bases line up with TRBD1. V was clipped by 0 bases and J by 3 bases; unmatched bases: 10. The CDR3 totals 17 residues. From germline, CDR1 is SGHRS and CDR2 YFSETQ.

The chain links TRBV7-9 to TRBJ2-5; TRBD2 matches 7 bases. From germline, CDR1 is SEHNR and CDR2 FQNEAQ (reference sequence). With 1 base clipped from V and 5 bases from J, the junction kept 13 bases outside the gene matches. This CDR3 comprises 17 residues. CDR3 protein: CASSLGSPAGRVETQYF. Here the CDR3 DNA reads TGTGCCAGCAGCTTAGGATCCCCAGCGGGGAGAGTCGAGACCCAGTACTTC. Full variable domain (missing parts from reference TRBV7-9 and TRBJ2-5): DTGVSQNPRHKITKRGQNVTFRCDPISEHNRLYWYRQTLGQGPEFLTYFQNEAQLEKSRLLSDRFSAERPKGSFSTLEIQRTEQGDSAMYLCASSLGSPAGRVETQYFGPGTRLLVL.

The genes are TRBV6-5 and TRBJ2-1; 15 bases align to TRBD2. The CDR3 spans 15 residues. The germline V gene has CDR1 MNHEY and CDR2 SVGAGI. V shed 4 bases and J 12 bases; nucleotides not matched to a gene: 7. The CDR3 nucleotides read TGTGCCAGCAGTTTCGGACTAGCGGGAGGGCCGGGGCAGTTCTTC. Its translation: CASSFGLAGGPGQFF.

This rearrangement joins TRBV27 to TRBJ2-5; D possibly corresponds to TRBD1 (7 bases). Trimming shortened V by 7 bases and J by 5 bases, and 29 bases separated the two germline ends. The CDR3 sequence is 18 residues long. Germline values: CDR1 MNHEY, CDR2 SMNVEV (reference sequence). This chain's CDR3 is CASKSIRGASSVVETQYF. The CDR3 DNA is TGTGCCAGCAAATCTATCAGGGGGGCGAGCTCTGTTGTTGAGACCCAGTACTTC.

This sequence joins TRBV9 and TRBJ2-1, with TRBD2 identical over 7 bases. Trimming took 2 bases from V and 3 from J; bases not matched to a gene: 8. This CDR3 contains 16 residues. Germline CDR1 is SGDLS and CDR2 is YYNGEE. The CDR3 DNA reads TGTGCCAGCAGCGTGGGGGGGGGAGGCGGCTACAATGAGCAGTTCTTC. Translation: CASSVGGGGGYNEQFF.